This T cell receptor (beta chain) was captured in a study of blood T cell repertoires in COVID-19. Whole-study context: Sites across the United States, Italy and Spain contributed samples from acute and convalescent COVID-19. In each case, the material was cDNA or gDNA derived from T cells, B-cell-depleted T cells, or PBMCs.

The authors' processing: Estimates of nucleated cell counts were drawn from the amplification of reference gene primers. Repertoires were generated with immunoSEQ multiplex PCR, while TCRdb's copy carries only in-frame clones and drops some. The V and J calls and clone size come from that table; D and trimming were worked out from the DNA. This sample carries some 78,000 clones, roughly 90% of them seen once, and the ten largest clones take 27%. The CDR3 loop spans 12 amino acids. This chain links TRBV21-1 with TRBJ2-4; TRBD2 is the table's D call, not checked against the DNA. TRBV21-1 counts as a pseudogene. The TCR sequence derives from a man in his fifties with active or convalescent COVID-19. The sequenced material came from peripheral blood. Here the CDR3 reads CASSPLAGLQYF. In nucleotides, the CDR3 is TGTGCCAGCAGCCCTCTAGCGGGGCTCCAGTACTTC.